Shown below are 26 T cell receptor beta chains from a single sample sequenced in a study of cytomegalovirus exposure and HLA in healthy donors (dated by TCRdb to the late 2010s). The library was made by the immunoSEQ multiplex PCR assay. The multiplex PCR relied on a mix of 60 forward primers for TCR Vbeta segments and 13 reverse primers for TCR Jbeta segments. In TCRdb, the immuneACCESS table is reduced to in-frame sequences with V and J assigned. These tables do not hold every clone; where another copy was compared, an unresolved V gene accounts for under half, and the others remain unexplained. The sample yields 130,000 to 150,000 clones; 73% were counted once. Clones ranked in the top ten supply around an eighth of the sample. Sequenced input: PBMCs. These receptors were collected from a human donor in good health.

This clone was detected only a few times. This chain joins TRBV6-5 and TRBJ2-3, with D possibly TRBD2 on 6 matching bases. V lost 4 bases, J lost 0 bases, and 8 bases lay in between. The CDR3 has 14 residues. CDR1 and CDR2 (germline): MNHEY, SVGAGI. DNA of the CDR3: TGTGCCAGCAGTTGGGCGGGGAGCACAGATACGCAGTATTTT. Its translation is CASSWAGSTDTQYF.

Only one count was recorded for this clone. Here the CDR3 DNA reads TGTGCCAGCTCACCACCGGACACCGACTACGAGCAGTACTTC. It specifies CASSPPDTDYEQYF. The chain uses TRBV18 and TRBJ2-7; D perhaps matches TRBD1 (5 bases). The CDR3 has 14 residues. Germline V lookup: CDR1 KGHSH, CDR2 LQKENI. V was shortened by 0 bases and J by 3 bases, with 9 bases between the two germline ends.

This clone came up a few times. The chain uses TRBV7-9 and TRBJ1-5; tentatively, D is TRBD1 (6 bases). The CDR3 sequence is 16 residues long. V was cut by 0 bases and J by 3 bases, with 12 bases left in between. Germline CDR1 reads SEHNR; CDR2 reads FQNEAQ (reference sequence). The CDR3 loop is CASSLAGRGFNQPQHF. CDR3 DNA: TGTGCCAGCAGCTTAGCGGGCAGGGGTTTCAATCAGCCCCAGCATTTT.

This chain connects TRBV5-6 to TRBJ2-5; 12 bases map to TRBD1. The CDR3 contains 15 residues. Germline V gene data show CDR1 as SGHDT and CDR2 as YYEEEE. The junction had 8 bases not matched to a gene; V was cut back by 4 bases and J by 7 bases. The CDR3 loop reads CASSPGTGGLGTQYF. CDR3 bases: TGTGCCAGCAGCCCCGGGACAGGGGGCTTAGGGACCCAGTACTTC. Complete variable domain (other parts from reference TRBV5-6 and TRBJ2-5): DAGVTQSPTHLIKTRGQQVTLRCSPKSGHDTVSWYQQALGQGPQFIFQYYEEEERQRGNFPDRFSGHQFPNYSSELNVNALLLGDSALYLCASSPGTGGLGTQYFGPGTRLLVL.

The chain is built from TRBV9 and TRBJ2-7; 13 bases align to TRBD2. Germline CDR1 and CDR2: SGDLS and YYNGEE. The CDR3 consists of 14 residues. V lost 4 bases to trimming and J lost 6 bases; unmatched junction nucleotides: 4. The CDR3 nucleotides read TGTGCCAGCAGCACTAGCGGGAGGGCGGTCGAGCAGTACTTC. Protein sequence: CASSTSGRAVEQYF.

The rearrangement uses TRBV29-1 and TRBJ2-3; D possibly corresponds to TRBD2 (5 bases). Germline V gives CDR1 SQVTM, CDR2 ANQGSEA. CDR3 length: 14 residues. V lost 6 bases, J lost 2 bases, and 15 bases lay in between. The CDR3 bases are TGCAGCGTATGCTGGACGGGAAACACAGATACGCAGTATTTT. It yields the protein CSVCWTGNTDTQYF.

The CDR3 loop reads CSVGQSNYGYTF. In nucleotides, the CDR3 is TGCAGCGTTGGACAGTCAAACTATGGCTACACCTTC. The V gene is TRBV29-1, the J gene TRBJ1-2; D possibly corresponds to TRBD1 (5 bases). Germline CDR1 reads SQVTM; CDR2 reads ANQGSEA. The CDR3 spans 12 residues. V lost 4 bases and J lost 2, with 8 bases in between.

This clone was observed a single time. Germline and junction disagree at one end, which may indicate a read error. The sample contains more than one DNA sequence encoding this CDR3. V usage is TRBV5-6 and J usage is TRBJ1-6, with D perhaps matching TRBD1 (5 bases). Per germline, CDR1 SGHDT and CDR2 YYEEEE. This CDR3 has 17 amino acids. This chain's CDR3 is CASSLGGFSSYNSPLHF. In DNA, the CDR3 is TGTGCCAGCAGCTTGGGGGGCTTCAGCTCCTATAACTCACCCCTCCACTTT.

V gene TRBV28 combines with J gene TRBJ1-5, with D possibly being TRBD1 (5 bases). This CDR3 is built from 12 residues. Germline V gene sequence: CDR1 MDHEN, CDR2 SYDVKM. Trimming cost V 6 bases and J 4 bases, with 7 bases left between them. CDR3 region: CASRQANQPQHF. In DNA, the CDR3 is TGTGCCAGCAGACAGGCTAATCAGCCCCAGCATTTT. Complete variable domain (other parts from reference TRBV28 and TRBJ1-5): DVKVTQSSRYLVKRTGEKVFLECVQDMDHENMFWYRQDPGLGLRLIYFSYDVKMKEKGDIPEGYSVSREKKERFSLILESASTNQTSMYLCASRQANQPQHFGDGTRLSIL.

The chain combines TRBV6-5 with TRBJ1-6, with D possibly matching TRBD1 (5 bases). Germline V gene data show CDR1 as MNHEY and CDR2 as SVGAGI. The V end was cut by 6 bases, the J end by 10 bases, with 22 bases between. This CDR3 contains 16 residues. The CDR3 reads CASSYASRVWASPLHF. The CDR3 DNA follows: TGTGCCAGCAGCTACGCGAGCAGGGTTTGGGCCTCACCCCTCCACTTT.

V is TRBV6-1 and J is TRBJ1-6; D not certain. V lost 1 base and J 0 bases, leaving 7 bases between the germline ends. This CDR3 has 16 residues. Germline V CDR1 and CDR2: MNHNS, SASEGT. The CDR3, as DNA: TGTGCCAGCAGTGAAGACCCGAGCTCCTATAATTCACCCCTCCACTTT. Translation: CASSEDPSSYNSPLHF.

This clone was recorded only once. The chain joins TRBV15 to TRBJ1-4; D is unresolved. Germline CDR1 LNHNV, CDR2 YYDKDF (reference sequence). This CDR3 spans 14 amino acids. Trimming took off 6 bases at V and 0 bases at J, with 8 bases between the two ends. The CDR3 nucleotides read TGTGCCACCAGGACATCAGCAACTAATGAAAAACTGTTTTTT. Protein product: CATRTSATNEKLFF.

The J gene is TRBJ2-7, the V gene TRBV27, with TRBD2 as a possible D gene (5 bases). The CDR3 contains 13 residues. V was shortened by 6 bases and J by 3 bases, with 12 bases between the two germline ends. Germline V gene data show CDR1 as MNHEY and CDR2 as SMNVEV (reference sequence). The CDR3 nucleotides read TGTGCCAGCAGCAATTCCGGGGACTACGAGCAGTACTTC. This gives the protein CASSNSGDYEQYF.

The CDR3 spells CASSPGQGVDEQYF. For the CDR3, the DNA is TGTGCCAGCAGTCCCGGACAGGGTGTAGACGAGCAGTACTTC. The rearrangement joins TRBV27 to TRBJ2-7, with 8 positions matching TRBD1. J gave up 5 bases and V 5 bases, and 8 bases lay outside the gene matches. The V gene's germline CDR1 is MNHEY and CDR2 SMNVEV (reference sequence). This CDR3 has 14 residues.

This chain uses TRBV10-2 with TRBJ2-7; D possibly corresponds to TRBD1 (5 bases). Germline V gene data show CDR1 as WSHSY and CDR2 as SAAADI. The V end lost 6 bases, the J end lost 0 bases, and 15 bases lay between the germline ends. CDR3 length: 15 amino acids. CDR3 in amino acids: CASRSEGRVSYEQYF. As DNA, the CDR3 is TGCGCCAGCAGAAGTGAAGGCAGGGTCTCCTACGAGCAGTACTTC.

The rearrangement links TRBV19 to TRBJ1-4; no clear D gene. CDR3 length equals 14 residues. With 5 bases removed from V and 4 bases from J, the gap between germline ends came to 11 bases. Germline V gene data show CDR1 as LNHDA and CDR2 as SQIVND (reference sequence). CDR3 residues: CASSARAYNEKLFF. CDR3 coding DNA: TGTGCCAGTAGTGCGAGGGCTTATAATGAAAAACTGTTTTTT.

The genes are TRBV5-8 and TRBJ1-2, with TRBD1 identical over 8 bases. CDR3 length: 13 residues. Germline CDR1 SGHTS, CDR2 YDEGEE. J lost 7 bases, V lost 4 bases, and 6 bases had no gene match. CDR3 coding DNA: TGTGCCAGCAGCAAGGACAGGGTGGCTGGCTACACCTTC. It codes for CASSKDRVAGYTF.

This chain uses TRBV7-9 with TRBJ2-7, with a weak D call TRBD1 (6 bases). V was pared by 5 bases and J by 9 bases, with 14 bases between. Germline V gene data show CDR1 as SEHNR and CDR2 as FQNEAQ (reference sequence). The CDR3 totals 12 residues. The CDR3 sequence is CASSIPQGPQYF. In DNA form, the CDR3 reads TGTGCCAGCAGCATCCCACAGGGCCCGCAGTACTTC.

This clone was observed a handful of times. V and J are TRBV7-5 and TRBJ2-5; TRBD2, the D gene given by the table, was not confirmed from the DNA. Judging by the DNA end, TRBJ2-7 fits better; the J call may be wrong. TRBV7-5 is a pseudogene. The CDR3 has 19 amino acids. The CDR3, as DNA: TGTGCCAGAAGCCCGCACCCGACTAGCGGGAGCCGGAGGTACTACGAGCAGTACTTC. Translation gives CARSPHPTSGSRRYYEQYF.

V usage is TRBV6-6 and J usage is TRBJ1-1; possible D gene TRBD1, 5 bases. The CDR3 spans 12 residues. CDR1 and CDR2 (germline): MNHNY, SVGAGI (reference sequence). V lost 0 bases to trimming and J lost 7 bases, with 6 bases between them. The CDR3 sequence: CASSYSGGEAFF. The CDR3 DNA reads as TGTGCCAGCAGTTACTCCGGGGGTGAAGCTTTCTTT.

A few counts support this clone. The V call is TRBV19, the J call TRBJ2-1; D gene unclear. CDR1 and CDR2 (germline): LNHDA, SQIVND (reference sequence). The V and J ends lost 1 base and 0 bases respectively, with 7 bases between them. CDR3 length: 15 residues. The CDR3 reads CASSIVASSYNEQFF. The CDR3 DNA follows: TGTGCCAGTAGTATAGTGGCCAGCTCCTACAATGAGCAGTTCTTC.

The chain is built from TRBV5-1 and TRBJ2-7; 8 positions agree with TRBD1. This CDR3 contains 14 residues. CDR1 SGHRS and CDR2 YFSETQ come from the germline V gene. After removal of 3 bases from V and 3 bases from J, the junction contained 5 bases not matched to a gene. As DNA, the CDR3 is TGCGCCAGCAGCTCCCAGGGGGCAAGCTACGAGCAGTACTTC. Protein: CASSSQGASYEQYF.

A note on this clone: Germline and junction disagree at one end, which may indicate a read error. The chain couples TRBV19 to TRBJ2-7; TRBD2 matches at 12 bases. The CDR3 totals 12 residues. Germline values: CDR1 LNHDA, CDR2 SQIVND (reference sequence). The CDR3: CASSTGLAGLLF. In DNA, the CDR3 is TGTGCCAGTAGTACGGGACTAGCGGGCCTCTTATTC.

The chain couples TRBV7-9 to TRBJ2-1; 11 bases are a match to TRBD2. CDR3 size: 16 residues. The germline CDR1 and CDR2 sequences are SEHNR and FQNEAQ (reference sequence). V was pared by 8 bases and J by 4 bases, with 10 bases of the junction left unmatched. The CDR3 region has the DNA TGTGCCAGCTTGGCCCCGGGACTAGCGGCTTACAATGAGCAGTTCTTC. Residues: CASLAPGLAAYNEQFF.

The rearrangement joins TRBV28 to TRBJ1-1; D ambiguous. CDR1 and CDR2 (germline): MDHEN, SYDVKM. CDR3 length: 12 amino acids. V was pared by 5 bases and J by 8 bases, with 12 bases between. In nucleotides, the CDR3 is TGTGCCAGCAGTCCACCACGTAGCGAAGCTTTCTTT. This translates into CASSPPRSEAFF.

Only one count was recorded for this clone. The chain joins TRBV2 to TRBJ2-3; 8 positions agree with TRBD1. V lost 2 bases and J lost 4; bases outside the gene matches: 11. Per the germline V gene, CDR1 is SNHLY and CDR2 is FYNNEI. This CDR3 has 17 amino acids. CDR3 in amino acids: CASSESLAGGMADTQYF. The CDR3, as DNA: TGTGCCAGCAGTGAAAGTTTGGCAGGGGGCATGGCAGATACGCAGTATTTT.